One sample yielded the 27 T cell receptor beta chains listed below, sequenced in a study of T cells after yellow fever vaccination. MiXCR, run by TCRdb on the 5' RACE reads, gives a single entry per CDR3 protein. Of about 350,000 distinct CDR3 sequences listed, more than 9% are singletons. The sample was PBMCs, taken on the day of the first yellow fever vaccination. These receptors came from a man aged 18 to 30 who received the YFV17D yellow fever vaccine.

This clonotype was counted a few times. The V gene is TRBV5-1, the J gene TRBJ2-1, with D perhaps TRBD2 (6 bases). The V end was cut by 4 bases, the J end by 0 bases, with 14 bases between. Germline V lookup: CDR1 SGHRS, CDR2 YFSETQ. This CDR3 spans 16 amino acids. CDR3 DNA: TGCGCCAGCAGCACTACCGGGGGTCGCTCCTACAATGAGCAGTTCTTC. It yields the protein CASSTTGGRSYNEQFF.

The V call is TRBV14, the J call TRBJ2-2, with D possibly matching TRBD2 (5 bases). Germline values: CDR1 SGHDN, CDR2 FVKESK. V dropped 3 bases and J dropped 3 bases, with 23 bases sitting between them. The CDR3 spans 19 residues. CDR3 coding DNA: TGTGCCAGCAGCCAGACCAATTGGCGGGTATCGAGAGACACCGGGGAGCTGTTTTTT. Protein: CASSQTNWRVSRDTGELFF.

This clonotype was seen a few times. The chain employs TRBV15 and TRBJ1-1; a weak D match, TRBD1 (5 bases). The CDR3 contains 14 residues. In germline, CDR1 is LNHNV, CDR2 YYDKDF (reference sequence). Trimming took 1 base from V and 5 from J, leaving 11 bases between them. The CDR3 bases are TGTGCCACCAGCAGAGTAAATCGGGGGACTGAAGCTTTCTTT. Its translation is CATSRVNRGTEAFF.

At least ten counts were recorded for this clonotype. V gene TRBV7-9 combines with J gene TRBJ2-3; D gene unclear. The CDR3 runs to 11 residues. Looked up from germline, CDR1 is SEHNR and CDR2 is FQNEAQ (reference sequence). Trimming cost V 8 bases and J 6 bases, with 9 bases left between them. CDR3 nucleotides: TGTGCCAGCGCGTCAGGCGATACGCAGTATTTT. Encoded protein: CASASGDTQYF.

The rearrangement links TRBV4-2 to TRBJ1-5; D is undetermined. Germline assignment: CDR1 LGHNA and CDR2 YNFKEQ. V lost 0 bases and J lost 6, with 12 bases in between. This CDR3 has 15 residues. The CDR3 coding sequence is TGTGCCAGCAGCCAAGAAGGTAGGGAAGGTCAGCCCCAGCATTTT. Protein sequence: CASSQEGREGQPQHF.

V is TRBV5-1 and J is TRBJ2-3; the match to TRBD2 covers 11 bases. V was clipped by 7 bases and J by 2 bases; unmatched bases: 9. The germline V gene encodes CDR1 SGHRS and CDR2 YFSETQ. This CDR3 is 16 amino acids long. This chain's CDR3 is CASQSSGGSNTDTQYF. The CDR3 nucleotides read TGCGCCAGCCAGTCTAGCGGGGGGTCGAACACAGATACGCAGTATTTT.

Only a few counts were recorded for this clonotype. This chain connects TRBV7-8 to TRBJ1-2; no definite D call. The germline gives CDR1 SGHVS, CDR2 FQNEAQ. Trimming cost V 3 bases and J 5 bases, with 19 bases left between them. This CDR3 is 16 amino acids long. The CDR3 DNA is TGTGCCAGCAGCTTTGGTGGCGGCCGAACTTCGTATGGCTACACCTTC. The encoded protein is CASSFGGGRTSYGYTF.

This clonotype turned up a few times. The chain carries TRBV7-9 and TRBJ2-7; 10 nucleotides agree with TRBD1. Trimming at V came to 4 bases and at J to 4 bases, leaving 7 bases not matched to a gene. The CDR3 contains 15 residues. The germline gives CDR1 SEHNR, CDR2 FQNEAQ (reference sequence). The CDR3 reads CASSSDRGVPYEQYV. The CDR3 region has the DNA TGTGCCAGCAGCTCGGACAGGGGGGTCCCTTACGAGCAGTACGTC.

This clonotype has only a few counts. A read error may produce the germline difference seen at one junction end. The rearrangement links TRBV11-2 to TRBJ2-1; 8 nucleotides agree with TRBD2. Germline-derived CDR1 and CDR2 are SGHAT and FQNNGV. This CDR3 contains 12 residues. Written as DNA, the CDR3 is TGTGCCAGCAGCTCGTCCTTTGGGGGACTAGTCTTC. Its translation: CASSSSFGGLVF.

The chain recombines TRBV6-5 with TRBJ2-1; the D gene is possibly TRBD1 (6 bases). There are 13 residues in the CDR3. Trimming took off 4 bases at V and 9 bases at J, with 13 bases between the two ends. Germline V gene sequence: CDR1 MNHEY, CDR2 SVGAGI. The CDR3 DNA is TGTGCCAGCAGTTCATACAGGGTTGCTGAGCAGTTCTTC. It is translated as CASSSYRVAEQFF.

This clonotype was counted only a few times. The V and J genes are TRBV12-3 or TRBV12-4 and TRBJ2-5, with a weak D call TRBD2 (6 bases). Trimming cost V 7 bases and J 5 bases, with 20 bases left between them. This CDR3 contains 15 residues. DNA for the CDR3: TGTGCCAGCACTGGCGGGACCCATGTACGGGAGACCCAGTACTTC. It translates to CASTGGTHVRETQYF.

Only a few counts were recorded for this clonotype. The chain carries TRBV29-1 and TRBJ1-6, with unresolved D. Germline V gene lookup returns CDR1 SQVTM and CDR2 ANQGSEA. The CDR3 sequence is 13 residues long. The ends were cut back, 6 bases at V and 8 bases at J, with 14 bases in the middle. CDR3: CSVRSQDDSPLHF. Here the CDR3 DNA reads TGCAGCGTGAGAAGTCAGGATGATTCACCCCTCCACTTT.

This clonotype was detected a few times. V and J are TRBV24-1 and TRBJ2-3; no firm D call. The CDR3 sequence is 15 residues long. The germline V gene has CDR1 KGHDR and CDR2 SFDVKD. V was cut by 2 bases and J by 1 base, with 9 bases left in between. The CDR3: CATSDWVKGTDTQYF. The CDR3 region has the DNA TGTGCCACCAGTGATTGGGTCAAGGGCACAGATACGCAGTATTTT.

V usage is TRBV5-4 and J usage is TRBJ2-3; 11 nucleotides match TRBD2. The CDR3 has 16 residues. Germline values: CDR1 SGHNT, CDR2 YYREEE (reference sequence). V gave up 4 bases and J gave up 4 bases; unmatched junction bases: 8. The CDR3 nucleotides are TGTGCCAGCAGCACCTTAGCGGGGGGGAGCGCAGATACGCAGTATTTT. Translating it yields CASSTLAGGSADTQYF.

The V and J genes are TRBV5-1 and TRBJ2-7; D is uncertain. The germline V gene encodes CDR1 SGHRS and CDR2 YFSETQ. The length of the CDR3 is 14 residues. V was pared by 1 base and J by 3 bases, with 11 bases between. The CDR3 protein is CASSLSSRNYEQYF. CDR3 coding DNA: TGCGCCAGCAGCTTGTCGAGCAGAAACTACGAGCAGTACTTC. Full variable domain (outside the CDR3, taken from reference TRBV5-1 and TRBJ2-7): KAGVTQTPRYLIKTRGQQVTLSCSPISGHRSVSWYQQTPGQGLQFLFEYFSETQRNKGNFPGRFSGRQFSNSRSEMNVSTLELGDSALYLCASSLSSRNYEQYFGPGTRLTVT.

This clonotype was picked up a small number of times. The chain couples TRBV7-2 to TRBJ2-5; 7 nucleotides match TRBD2. V lost 11 bases, J lost 1 base, and 7 bases stayed unmatched. CDR3 length equals 13 residues. CDR1 and CDR2 (germline): SGHTA, FQGNSA. The CDR3 reads CAWGGSSQETQYF. Here the CDR3 DNA reads TGTGCCTGGGGGGGAAGCTCCCAAGAGACCCAGTACTTC. The complete variable domain, with remaining parts taken from reference TRBV7-2 and TRBJ2-5, reads GAGVSQSPSNKVTEKGKDVELRCDPISGHTALYWYRQSLGQGLEFLIYFQGNSAPDKSGLPSDRFSAERTGGSVSTLTIQRTQQEDSAVYLCAWGGSSQETQYFGPGTRLLVL.

The V call is TRBV5-5, the J call TRBJ1-2; D unresolved. The germline CDR1 and CDR2 sequences are SGHKS and YYEKEE (reference sequence). This CDR3 has 12 amino acids. Trimming cost V 4 bases and J 4 bases, with 8 bases left between them. This chain's CDR3 is CASSLTIYGYTF. The CDR3 DNA follows: TGTGCCAGCAGCCTTACGATCTATGGCTACACCTTC.

This clonotype was counted at least ten times. V gene TRBV15 combines with J gene TRBJ2-2; 10 bases are shared with TRBD1. Losses at the gene ends were 1 base for V and 7 bases for J; bases not matched to a gene: 6. CDR3 length: 16 amino acids. Germline lookup yields CDR1 LNHNV and CDR2 YYDKDF (reference sequence). The CDR3 DNA sequence: TGTGCCACCAGCAGAGGACAGGGGGCATCTGGCGGGGAGCTGTTTTTT. This sequence encodes CATSRGQGASGGELFF. The full variable domain, completed using reference TRBV15 and TRBJ2-2, is DAMVIQNPRYQVTQFGKPVTLSCSQTLNHNVMYWYQQKSSQAPKLLFHYYDKDFNNEADTPDNFQSRRPNTSFCFLDIRSPGLGDTAMYLCATSRGQGASGGELFFGEGSRLTVL.

This clonotype came up many times. The chain recombines TRBV7-2 with TRBJ2-1; D gene unclear. V was pared by 1 base and J by 8 bases, with 6 bases between. The CDR3 loop spans 12 amino acids. Germline-derived CDR1 and CDR2 are SGHTA and FQGNSA. The CDR3 sequence: CASSLVGDEQFF. The DNA of the CDR3 is TGTGCCAGCAGCTTAGTGGGTGATGAGCAGTTCTTC.

This chain connects TRBV18 to TRBJ2-6, with a weak D call TRBD2 (5 bases). Germline assignment: CDR1 KGHSH and CDR2 LQKENI. V was trimmed by 6 bases and J by 4 bases, leaving 16 bases between them. CDR3 length: 16 residues. The DNA of the CDR3 is TGTGCCAGCTCCCCAATCGGGGTACGAGGGGCCAACGTCCTGACTTTC. Amino acid sequence: CASSPIGVRGANVLTF. Complete variable domain (other parts from reference TRBV18 and TRBJ2-6): NAGVMQNPRHLVRRRGQEARLRCSPMKGHSHVYWYRQLPEEGLKFMVYLQKENIIDESGMPKERFSAEFPKEGPSILRIQQVVRGDSAAYFCASSPIGVRGANVLTFGAGSRLTVL.

This clonotype showed up many times. The chain couples TRBV6-2 or TRBV6-3 to TRBJ2-7; no definite D call. There are 14 residues in the CDR3. Germline V lookup: CDR1 MNHEY, CDR2 SVGEGT. V lost 4 bases, J lost 0 bases, and 10 bases lay in between. This CDR3 is CASSSRTDSYEQYF. Written as DNA, the CDR3 is TGTGCCAGCAGTTCCCGGACGGACTCCTACGAGCAGTACTTC.

The sample holds many counts of this clonotype. V and J are TRBV4-1 and TRBJ1-1; D is unresolved. CDR3 length: 14 residues. Trimming took 1 base from V and 1 from J, leaving 7 bases between them. Germline V lookup: CDR1 MGHRA, CDR2 YSYEKL. As DNA, the CDR3 is TGCGCCAGCAGCCAAGGAATAGCGAACACTGAAGCTTTCTTT. This gives the protein CASSQGIANTEAFF.

The sample holds a few counts of this clonotype. The chain combines TRBV7-2 with TRBJ2-1, with no clear D. This CDR3 is built from 12 residues. Per the germline V gene, CDR1 is SGHTA and CDR2 is FQGNSA. Trimming took off 2 bases at V and 12 bases at J, with 11 bases between the two ends. CDR3 nucleotide sequence: TGTGCCAGCAGCTTAAATCCGGGCTCGCAGTTCTTC. It translates to CASSLNPGSQFF.

This clonotype was detected ten times or more. The CDR3: CASSQFRRDTRNYGYTF. CDR3 nucleotide sequence: TGCGCCAGCAGCCAATTTCGTAGGGATACCCGCAACTATGGCTACACCTTC. The V gene is TRBV4-1, the J gene TRBJ1-2; D is ambiguous. V lost 2 bases and J lost 2, with 18 bases in between. This CDR3 is built from 17 residues. Per germline, CDR1 MGHRA and CDR2 YSYEKL.

This clonotype was seen at least ten times. The chain has TRBV7-3 and TRBJ2-4, with D possibly matching TRBD2 (6 bases). Trimming shortened V by 0 bases and J by 1 base, and 13 bases separated the two germline ends. CDR3 length equals 17 residues. From germline, CDR1 is SGHTA and CDR2 FQGTGA. The CDR3 DNA sequence: TGTGCCAGCAGCTTAACGGGGGGTGCCGCCGCCAAAAACATTCAGTACTTC. Translating it yields CASSLTGGAAAKNIQYF.

Here the CDR3 reads CASSSGLNFYEQYF. The CDR3 DNA reads as TGTGCCAGCAGTTCGGGACTTAACTTTTACGAGCAGTACTTC. This sequence joins TRBV27 and TRBJ2-7; possibly TRBD2 for D (6 bases). Trimming took off 4 bases at V and 4 bases at J, with 14 bases between the two ends. Germline V gene data show CDR1 as MNHEY and CDR2 as SMNVEV (reference sequence). The CDR3 runs to 14 residues.

This clonotype occurred many times. The chain combines TRBV7-9 with TRBJ1-5, with 9 bases aligning to TRBD1. Germline assignment: CDR1 SEHNR and CDR2 FQNEAQ (reference sequence). The ends lost 5 bases at V and 4 bases at J; junction bases unmatched: 3. The CDR3 has 14 residues. This CDR3 reads CASSQTGGNQPQHF. DNA of the CDR3: TGTGCCAGCAGCCAGACAGGGGGGAATCAGCCCCAGCATTTT. The full variable domain, its missing parts supplied by reference TRBV7-9 and TRBJ1-5, is DTGVSQNPRHKITKRGQNVTFRCDPISEHNRLYWYRQTLGQGPEFLTYFQNEAQLEKSRLLSDRFSAERPKGSFSTLEIQRTEQGDSAMYLCASSQTGGNQPQHFGDGTRLSIL.